Listed below are T cell receptor beta chains from one sample, sequenced in a study of shared clonotypes between healthy human individuals. Profiling relied on immunoSEQ multiplex PCR, and the TCRdb table lists in-frame clones only, not all of them. The sample has over a million clones; 95% to 97% are singletons. Sequencing was done on a sample of naive CD4+ T cells sorted from blood. The origin of the receptors is a man in his thirties or forties in good health. The CDR3 runs from the conserved cysteine through the conserved F or W. Fields, in order: D gene, clone size, V gene, J gene, CDR3 DNA, CDR3 protein. A D gene is named only where the DNA matches it firmly. The size entry is marked missing in some rows and otherwise reads once, few, many or a size class.

d_call: -
clone_size: -
v_call: TRBV7-9
j_call: TRBJ2-1
cdr3_nt: TGTGCCAGCAGCTCTCCCCAAAGCGTCCCCTACAATGAGCAGTTCTTC
cdr3_aa: CASSSPQSVPYNEQFF

d_call: TRBD2
clone_size: once
v_call: TRBV5-1
j_call: TRBJ2-7
cdr3_nt: TGCGCCAGCAGCTTGGATATTCTTAGCGGGAGAAATTTATACTTC
cdr3_aa: CASSLDILSGRNLYF

d_call: -
clone_size: -
v_call: TRBV19
j_call: TRBJ2-4
cdr3_nt: TGTGCCAGTAGTGAGGTCCCACAAGGCCTCGGGGCCAAAAACATTCAGTACTTC
cdr3_aa: CASSEVPQGLGAKNIQYF

d_call: -
clone_size: few
v_call: TRBV5-4
j_call: TRBJ2-6
cdr3_nt: TGTGCCAGCAGCTTGGACTCTGGGGCCAACGTCCTGACTTTC
cdr3_aa: CASSLDSGANVLTF

d_call: -
clone_size: -
v_call: TRBV5-1
j_call: TRBJ1-4
cdr3_nt: TGCGCCAGCAGCGGCGGACAGACTGCAACTAATGAAAAACTGTTTTTT
cdr3_aa: CASSGGQTATNEKLFF

d_call: -
clone_size: -
v_call: TRBV28
j_call: TRBJ2-4
cdr3_nt: TGTGCCAGCGACAGTCCAGCCAAAAACATTCAGTACTTC
cdr3_aa: CASDSPAKNIQYF

d_call: -
clone_size: -
v_call: TRBV29-1
j_call: TRBJ2-7
cdr3_nt: TGCAGCGTGAAACTAGGAACACATAGCTCCTACGAGCAGTACTTC
cdr3_aa: CSVKLGTHSSYEQYF

d_call: TRBD2
clone_size: -
v_call: TRBV9
j_call: TRBJ2-1
cdr3_nt: TGTGCCAGCAGCGTGCGGACTAGCTTCGGCAATGAGCAGTTCTTC
cdr3_aa: CASSVRTSFGNEQFF

d_call: -
clone_size: once
v_call: TRBV5-4
j_call: TRBJ1-5
cdr3_nt: TGTGCCAGCAGCCGTCAGGGTTGGAATCAGCCCCAGCATTTT
cdr3_aa: CASSRQGWNQPQHF

d_call: -
clone_size: -
v_call: TRBV27
j_call: TRBJ2-4
cdr3_nt: TGTGCCAGCAGGAAAAAGGAGGAAGTCTCGGGACTTCTAGCCAAAAACATTCAGTACTTC
cdr3_aa: CASRKKEEVSGLLAKNIQYF

d_call: -
clone_size: -
v_call: TRBV5-1
j_call: TRBJ2-2
cdr3_nt: TGCGCCAGCAGCTTGGTCGGAGCGAACACCGGGGAGCTGTTTTTT
cdr3_aa: CASSLVGANTGELFF

d_call: -
clone_size: -
v_call: TRBV6-6
j_call: TRBJ1-3
cdr3_nt: TGTGCCAGCAGCCTGGGGGGGAGGGCTGGAAACACCATATATTTT
cdr3_aa: CASSLGGRAGNTIYF

d_call: -
clone_size: -
v_call: TRBV2
j_call: TRBJ2-1
cdr3_nt: TGTGCCAGCAGTGAACGAACAAGGGGACGGCGGGTCAACTCCTACAATGAGCAGTTCTTC
cdr3_aa: CASSERTRGRRVNSYNEQFF

d_call: TRBD2
clone_size: -
v_call: TRBV5-1
j_call: TRBJ2-7
cdr3_nt: TGCGCCAGCAGCTTGGGACTAGCGGGAGAGGGCTACGAGCAGTACTTC
cdr3_aa: CASSLGLAGEGYEQYF

d_call: -
clone_size: few
v_call: TRBV7-8
j_call: TRBJ1-5
cdr3_nt: TGTGCCAGCAGCCTGGTTCGTGACGTACAGCCCCAGCATTTT
cdr3_aa: CASSLVRDVQPQHF

d_call: -
clone_size: -
v_call: TRBV5-1
j_call: TRBJ2-3
cdr3_nt: TGCGCCAGCAGCTTGGATGGGGAAACCACAGATACGCAGTATTTT
cdr3_aa: CASSLDGETTDTQYF

d_call: -
clone_size: -
v_call: TRBV19
j_call: TRBJ1-1
cdr3_nt: TGTGCCAGTAGCACAGGGTCTCCATTGAACACTGAAGCTTTCTTT
cdr3_aa: CASSTGSPLNTEAFF

d_call: -
clone_size: -
v_call: TRBV7-2
j_call: TRBJ2-5
cdr3_nt: TGTGCCAGCAGCTTAGTAGGAAGAGAGACCCAGTACTTC
cdr3_aa: CASSLVGRETQYF

d_call: TRBD1
clone_size: -
v_call: TRBV6-6
j_call: TRBJ1-2
cdr3_nt: TGTGCCAGCAGTTACCTCCTCCTAGGGGGCCACTATGGCTACACCTTC
cdr3_aa: CASSYLLLGGHYGYTF